These T cell receptor beta chains were read from a single sample in a study of T cell responses to AZD1222 COVID-19 vaccine. The data were produced by immunoSEQ multiplex PCR, yet TCRdb's version contains in-frame clones alone and is incomplete. Among about 97,000 clones listed, approximately 91% were seen once. The sequencing used peripheral blood, collected on day 0 of AZD1222 vaccination. The receptor set was obtained from an adult in good health. Each CDR3 is given with its conserved first and last residue.

TRBV7-2 CASSLVPGVGSPLHF
TRBV10-1 CASSPRGGLTDTQYF
TRBV5-4 CASSLSTVRNEKLFF
TRBV5-4 CASSFSGRNTEAFF
TRBV5-1 CASSFLLSRDSTLSSYNEQFF
TRBV5-1 CASSLRPGFEAFF
TRBV7-9 CASSLAGGGSPLHF
TRBV29-1 CSVEAGDYEQYF
TRBV2 CASRVMGGSGNTIYF
TRBV6-5 CASRDSGSYNSPLHF
TRBV5-1 CASSLEPRADPVNQPQHF
TRBV9 CASSVSTGVEQYF
TRBV19 CASSTPGHSNQPQHF
TRBV7-8 CASSRGTGVISPLHF
TRBV10-3 CATQTRSADEQYF
TRBV14 CASSPLLAKNIQYF
TRBV2 CASSDGLRLNTEAFF
TRBV13 CASSFREGPYNSPLHF
TRBV3-1/TRBV3-2 CASSLGLYEQYF
TRBV6-5 CASSYSPWTGNYGYTF
TRBV2 CASSRTASNSPLHF
TRBV19 CASSIQGAWYGYTF
TRBV11-2 CASSLGVALADTQYF
TRBV12-3/TRBV12-4 CASSLARAAEAFF
TRBV6-1 CASSEGRFSPDTQYF
TRBV3-1/TRBV3-2 CASSQGTDTQYF
TRBV18 CASSPGLGEPQHF
TRBV11-2 CASSLVGTENTEAFF
TRBV19 CASSPPSGTGRRNEQFF
TRBV19 CASSLTQNTEAFF
TRBV30 CAWGNRPGSFKWWEKLFF
TRBV5-1 CASQPLGQGVSGANVLTF
TRBV4-1 CASSQDGGGGFSPLHF
TRBV6-6 CASTRVGQGRGYTF
TRBV6-5 CASRLGNQPQHF
TRBV9 CASSVDGRSGYTF
TRBV5-6 CASSSGQNLDTQYF
TRBV2 CAIETSGLRTDTQYF
TRBV7-9 CASSSRSQGNDGYTF
TRBV30 CAWSPGRDEKLFF
TRBV11-3 CASSSMLTERSYNEQFF
TRBV2 CASSEGARVNEKLFF
TRBV15 CATSNRLAEPTDTQYF
TRBV7-2 CASSETGKHSHEQYF
TRBV5-1 CASSLFFGQGNEKLFF
TRBV2 CASRSLRDIYGYTF
TRBV21-1 CASSTRYRDRGLETQYF